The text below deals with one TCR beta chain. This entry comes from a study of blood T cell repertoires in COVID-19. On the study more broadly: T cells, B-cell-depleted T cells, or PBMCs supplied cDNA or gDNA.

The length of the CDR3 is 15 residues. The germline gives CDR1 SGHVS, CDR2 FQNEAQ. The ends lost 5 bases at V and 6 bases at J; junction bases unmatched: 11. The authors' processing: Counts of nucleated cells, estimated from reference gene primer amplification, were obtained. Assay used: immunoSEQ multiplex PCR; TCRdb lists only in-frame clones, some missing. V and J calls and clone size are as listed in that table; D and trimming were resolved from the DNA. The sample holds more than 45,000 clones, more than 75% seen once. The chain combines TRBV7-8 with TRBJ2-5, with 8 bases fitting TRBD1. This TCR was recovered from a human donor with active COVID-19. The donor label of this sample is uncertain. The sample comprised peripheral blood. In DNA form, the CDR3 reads TGTGCCAGCAGCCCCAAGACAGGGGACGGAAAGACCCAGTACTTC. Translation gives CASSPKTGDGKTQYF.